This T cell receptor (beta chain) was obtained from a study of T cell repertoires in cytomegalovirus infection (dated by TCRdb to between 2017 and 2020). Regarding the study in general: Peptide stimulations targeted recently identified HLA-C-restricted CMV epitopes, whose presentation resists viral immunomodulation, together with well-studied HLA-B-restricted epitopes. The HLA type of each donor mattered for the analysis, because public TCR beta signatures pointed to carriage of CMV infection along with the matching HLA type. Broader findings and caveats from the paper: The ex vivo response was dominated by HLA-C-restricted CMV-specific TCR beta clonotypes, which also provided the single most frequent clonotype in two of eight donors. Carriers of CMV infection plus the relevant HLA type were discriminated by the cumulative frequency of public TCR beta family members in the study cohort and in an independent approximately 350-donor cohort.

CDR1 SGHVS and CDR2 FQNEAQ were looked up in the germline V gene. V was cut back by 6 bases and J by 6 bases, leaving a gap of 8 bases between them. From the cysteine through the phenylalanine, the CDR3 covers 12 amino acids. Here the CDR3 DNA is all that survives: 36 bases in frame from base 1. The treatment or condition label, as the study defines it: in vitro stimulation with specific CMV peptide epitopes to enrich CMV-specific T cells. Sequencing relied on an Illumina HiSeq 1500. The raw public data were reprocessed by TCRdb itself: fastp quality trimming at Q25, MiXCR clonotype calling, in-frame beta chains only. CDR3 protein duplicates are merged, each entry listing the most common genes and DNA. The sample table contains about 700,000 distinct CDR3 sequences; only one count was recorded for around 31% of them. The leading ten clones occupy 18% of the sample. A remark on this clonotype: What this receptor recognizes is not known. No much larger clone is present one base from it, and per-base qualities are unavailable.

This receptor chain uses TRBV7-8 and TRBJ2-2, with an unclear D gene assignment. The source is a human donor in good health (CMV status not recorded). Some clones in this sample may be carry-over from other donors' samples. Sequenced material: cultured PBMCs, taken from culture after CMV antigen stimulation. The DNA sequence is TGTGCCAGCAGACCGTCGTCCGGGGAGCTGTTTTTT. Protein translation: CASRPSSGELFF.